This entry lists 19 T cell receptor beta chains sequenced from one sample in a study of T cells expressing NK-cell markers. After re-calling the 5' RACE reads, TCRdb lists one entry per CDR3 protein, DNA absent. The sample holds around 260,000 distinct CDR3 sequences. The specimen was blood T cells: a sorted CD56 or NKG2C T cell subset, CD4+ or CD8+ T cells, or bulk PBMC T cells (not recorded which). These receptors were taken from a woman between 18 and 69 years old in good health.

J is TRBJ2-5 and V is TRBV18; the D gene TCRdb calls, TRBD2, cannot be checked with no DNA. The V gene's germline CDR1 is KGHSH and CDR2 LQKENI. The CDR3 loop spans 13 amino acids. This chain's CDR3 is CASSPTSRETQYF.

The CDR3 sequence: CASSQDRGRGANVLTF. The chain is built from TRBV12-3 or TRBV12-4 and TRBJ2-6; TCRdb lists TRBD1, though no DNA is available to test this call. The length of the CDR3 is 16 residues.

The CDR3 loop reads CASSPGLAGGAQYF. The rearrangement joins TRBV7-2 to TRBJ2-3; TCRdb outputs TRBD2, but without DNA this stays unchecked. Germline V gives CDR1 SGHTA, CDR2 FQGNSA. The CDR3 covers 14 residues.

The chain is built from TRBV24-1 and TRBJ2-7; TCRdb indicates TRBD1, and absent DNA this call remains unverified. Germline CDR1 and CDR2: KGHDR and SFDVKD. This CDR3 is built from 15 residues. The CDR3 is CATSETTGRSREQYF.

This chain connects TRBV27 to TRBJ1-6; TCRdb gives TRBD1 as the D gene, but with no DNA this cannot be confirmed. The CDR3 runs 18 residues. Germline assignment: CDR1 MNHEY and CDR2 SMNVEV (reference sequence). This CDR3 reads CASSFLAPMSSYNSPLHF.

The chain has TRBV20-1 and TRBJ2-7; without DNA, the TCRdb call of TRBD1 cannot be checked. In germline, CDR1 is DFQATT, CDR2 SNEGSKA (reference sequence). The CDR3 consists of 12 residues. The CDR3 spells CSAPSATYEQYF.

The V and J genes are TRBV5-6 and TRBJ2-5; there is no DNA to check the TCRdb D call of TRBD2. This CDR3 is built from 14 residues. Germline V CDR1 and CDR2: SGHDT, YYEEEE. The CDR3 here is CASSGTTRQETQYF. Full variable domain (missing parts from reference TRBV5-6 and TRBJ2-5): DAGVTQSPTHLIKTRGQQVTLRCSPKSGHDTVSWYQQALGQGPQFIFQYYEEEERQRGNFPDRFSGHQFPNYSSELNVNALLLGDSALYLCASSGTTRQETQYFGPGTRLLVL.

The gene calls are TRBV12-3 or TRBV12-4 and TRBJ2-5. This CDR3 region has 13 residues. The chain's CDR3 is CASSPLGPETQYF.

The rearrangement uses TRBV5-6 and TRBJ2-3; TCRdb names TRBD2, which stays unverified in the absence of DNA. Germline V lookup: CDR1 SGHDT, CDR2 YYEEEE. CDR3 length equals 17 residues. The CDR3 loop is CASSLASQAGNTDTQYF.

The CDR3 loop reads CSAPFKVGETQYF. The chain links TRBV20-1 to TRBJ2-5. The CDR3 extends over 13 amino acids. The germline gives CDR1 DFQATT, CDR2 SNEGSKA (reference sequence).

The chain recombines TRBV4-3 with TRBJ1-1; lacking DNA, the TRBD1 call made by TCRdb goes unchecked. CDR1 is LGHNA and CDR2 is YSLEER in the germline V gene. The CDR3 has 14 residues. CDR3 loop: CASSQQGGSTEAFF.

J is TRBJ1-5 and V is TRBV6-2 or TRBV6-3; TCRdb names TRBD1, which stays unverified in the absence of DNA. CDR3 length: 15 residues. Germline assignment: CDR1 MNHEY and CDR2 SVGEGT. The CDR3 spells CASTNLQGSNQPQHF.

V gene TRBV6-1 combines with J gene TRBJ2-1; the TCRdb D gene call, TRBD1, has no DNA to confirm it. CDR3 length: 16 residues. Germline values: CDR1 MNHNS, CDR2 SASEGT. This CDR3 reads CASSITGQGASNEQFF.

The chain employs TRBV5-6 and TRBJ1-1. This CDR3 is 11 amino acids long. In germline, CDR1 is SGHDT, CDR2 YYEEEE. The CDR3 spells CASSRGGEAFF.

The chain links TRBV20-1 to TRBJ1-4; as DNA is missing, the TRBD1 call by TCRdb cannot be tested. The CDR3 totals 12 residues. CDR1 and CDR2 from the germline V gene are DFQATT and SNEGSKA (reference sequence). Here the CDR3 reads CSARRGGEKLFF.

V and J are TRBV20-1 and TRBJ1-2; TCRdb calls TRBD1, which cannot be checked without DNA. Germline loops: CDR1 DFQATT, CDR2 SNEGSKA (reference sequence). This CDR3 has 13 amino acids. The CDR3 sequence is CSAPWGVSDGYTF.

The chain has TRBV12-3 or TRBV12-4 and TRBJ1-1. The CDR3 runs to 14 residues. This CDR3 is CASSFGQVNTEAFF.

The gene calls are TRBV5-6 and TRBJ1-5. This CDR3 comprises 15 residues. Germline values: CDR1 SGHDT, CDR2 YYEEEE. CDR3 protein: CASSLRPRSHQPQHF.

The J gene is TRBJ2-5, the V gene TRBV25-1; TCRdb outputs TRBD1, but without DNA this stays unchecked. Per germline, CDR1 MGHDK and CDR2 SYGVNS. This CDR3 comprises 14 residues. The CDR3 sequence is CASSATGPQETQYF.